Listed below are T cell receptor beta chains from one sample, sequenced in a study of blood T cell repertoires in COVID-19. Method: immunoSEQ multiplex PCR; TCRdb's copy keeps in-frame clones and lacks some. The table records about 200,000 clones, approximately 83% of them present only once. Sequenced: peripheral blood. The receptors shown here come from a man between 60 and 75 years old with acute or convalescent COVID-19. The CDR3 runs from the conserved cysteine through the conserved F or W. A D gene is named only where the DNA matches it firmly. Only some rows state a clone size, as once, few, many or a class for expanded clones.

clone size	V gene	J gene	D gene	CDR3 DNA	CDR3 protein
.	TRBV5-5	TRBJ1-5	.	TGTGCCAGCAGCTTGGCCTCTGGGCCGCCCCAGCATTTT	CASSLASGPPQHF
.	TRBV6-5	TRBJ1-2	.	TGTGCCAGCCAAGGCAGGGGATATGGCTACACCTTC	CASQGRGYGYTF
.	TRBV2	TRBJ2-7	TRBD2	TGTGCCAGCAGTGAAAGTGTAGCGGGAAGCTTC	CASSESVAGSF
.	TRBV2	TRBJ2-5	.	TGTGCCAGCAGCCCGACAGGAGGCTGGGAGACCCAGTACTTC	CASSPTGGWETQYF
.	TRBV9	TRBJ2-2	.	TGTGCCAGCAGCGTAGCTTCGCAGGTGAACACCGGGGAGCTGTTTTTT	CASSVASQVNTGELFF
.	TRBV7-2	TRBJ2-5	TRBD2	TGTGCCAGCAGCTTATTCGCGCTAGCGGGAGGGTCAGAGACCCAGTACTTC	CASSLFALAGGSETQYF
.	TRBV19	TRBJ2-7	TRBD2	TGTGCCAGTAGTATTACTAGCGGAACCTACGAGCAGTACTTC	CASSITSGTYEQYF
.	TRBV6-2/TRBV6-3	TRBJ2-7	.	TGTGCCAGCAGTTACCCGGAGATTCGCTCCTACGAGCAGTACTTC	CASSYPEIRSYEQYF
few	TRBV7-3	TRBJ2-3	TRBD2	TGTGCCAGCAGCCCGACCGGGACTAGCGGGAGGGCCTGGGGCACAGATACGCAGTATTTT	CASSPTGTSGRAWGTDTQYF
.	TRBV9	TRBJ2-2	TRBD2	TGTGCCAGCAGCGTAGACGGGAGCGGGGCGGGGTCCGGGGAGCTGTTTTTT	CASSVDGSGAGSGELFF
few	TRBV27	TRBJ2-2	.	TGTGCCAGCAGTTTATTTGGGGGGACGAACACCGGGGAGCTGTTTTTT	CASSLFGGTNTGELFF
.	TRBV4-1	TRBJ2-7	TRBD2	TGCGCCAGCAGCCAAGATCGGGCTAGCGGGTACGAGCAGTACTTC	CASSQDRASGYEQYF
.	TRBV6-2/TRBV6-3	TRBJ2-1	.	TGTGCCAGCAGTCATTGGGAGTCAACCAATGAGCAGTTCTTC	CASSHWESTNEQFF
once	TRBV19	TRBJ1-1	TRBD1	TGTGCCAGTAGTATGATCAGGGGGCAAACTGAAGCTTTCTTT	CASSMIRGQTEAFF
once	TRBV7-3	TRBJ1-6	TRBD1	TGTGCCAGCAGCTTAGCAGGGGGTTCACCCCTCCACTTT	CASSLAGGSPLHF
.	TRBV5-5	TRBJ1-1	TRBD1	TGTGCCAGCAGCTTGGCCAACCAGGGGGCGAGAGGTACTGAAGCTTTCTTT	CASSLANQGARGTEAFF
.	TRBV28	TRBJ2-7	.	TGTGCCAGCAGTCCCAGGGGTTACGAGCAGTACTTC	CASSPRGYEQYF
.	TRBV19	TRBJ2-1	TRBD2	TGTGCCAGTACTCCTCAGGCGGGAGGGGTTGAGCAGTTCTTC	CASTPQAGGVEQFF
.	TRBV27	TRBJ1-6	.	TGTGCCAGCAGTTTGATAGGGGGAAGCTCCTATAATTCACCCCTCCACTTT	CASSLIGGSSYNSPLHF
.	TRBV6-1	TRBJ1-2	.	TGTGCCAGCAGTGAAGCGGGCTGGGGCACGACCACCTATGGCTACACCTTC	CASSEAGWGTTTYGYTF
once	TRBV19	TRBJ2-1	TRBD2	TGTGCCAGTAGGACTAGCGGGAGCGTCAATGAGCAGTTCTTC	CASRTSGSVNEQFF
.	TRBV23-1	TRBJ2-1	TRBD2	TGCGCCAGCCTCCATCGCCCTAGCGGGAGTTGGTCAGAGCAGTTCTTC	CASLHRPSGSWSEQFF